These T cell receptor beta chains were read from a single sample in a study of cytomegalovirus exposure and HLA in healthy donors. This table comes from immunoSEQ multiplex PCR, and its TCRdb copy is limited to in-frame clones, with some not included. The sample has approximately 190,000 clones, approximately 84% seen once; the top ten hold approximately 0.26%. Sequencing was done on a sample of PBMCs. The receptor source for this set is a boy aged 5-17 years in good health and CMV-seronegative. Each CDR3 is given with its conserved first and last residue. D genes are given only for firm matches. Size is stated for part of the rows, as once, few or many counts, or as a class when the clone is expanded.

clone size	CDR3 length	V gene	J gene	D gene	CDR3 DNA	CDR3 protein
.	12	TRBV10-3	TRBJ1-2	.	TGTGCCATCAGCTCAGGGGAGAGGGGCTACACCTTC	CAISSGERGYTF
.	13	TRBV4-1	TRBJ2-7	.	TGCGCCAGCAGCCCTACGTCGCGTCTCGAGCAGTACTTC	CASSPTSRLEQYF
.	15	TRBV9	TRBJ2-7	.	TGTGCCAGCAGCGCCAGGGGAATTGGGACCTACGAGCAGTACTTC	CASSARGIGTYEQYF
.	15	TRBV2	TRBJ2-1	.	TGTGCCAGCAGTGAGCGGGCGACCTACCACAATGAGCAGTTCTTC	CASSERATYHNEQFF
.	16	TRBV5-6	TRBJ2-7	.	TGTGCCAGCAGCTTGAGGCTAGCAGCTAATTCCTACGAGCAGTACTTC	CASSLRLAANSYEQYF
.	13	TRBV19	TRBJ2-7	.	TGTGCCAGTAGTCAAGACGGAGGCTACGAGCAGTACTTC	CASSQDGGYEQYF
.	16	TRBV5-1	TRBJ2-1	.	TGCGCCAGCAGCTTGAGGGAGACCGCCGCCTACAATGAGCAGTTCTTC	CASSLRETAAYNEQFF
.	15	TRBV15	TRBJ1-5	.	TGTGCCACCAGCAGAGGGCCAGGGATCGATCAGCCCCAGCATTTT	CATSRGPGIDQPQHF
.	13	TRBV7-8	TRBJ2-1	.	TGTGCCAGCAGAGACAAGGTCAACAATGAGCAGTTCTTC	CASRDKVNNEQFF
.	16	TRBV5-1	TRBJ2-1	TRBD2	TGCGCCAGCACCACCACTAGCGGAAGCTCCTACAATGAGCAGTTCTTC	CASTTTSGSSYNEQFF
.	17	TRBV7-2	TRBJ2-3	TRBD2	TGTGCCAGCAGCTTAGACGGTGGCGGGAGTGGGACAGATACGCAGTATTTT	CASSLDGGGSGTDTQYF
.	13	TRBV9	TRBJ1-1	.	TGTGCCAGCAGCGGATCGCGAGGCACTGAAGCTTTCTTT	CASSGSRGTEAFF
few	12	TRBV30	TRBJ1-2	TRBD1	TGTGCCTGGACTGGACAGGGCTATGGCTACACCTTC	CAWTGQGYGYTF
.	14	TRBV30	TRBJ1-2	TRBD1	TGTGCCTGGAGTGTAGGGGACAGGGACTATGGCTACACCTTC	CAWSVGDRDYGYTF
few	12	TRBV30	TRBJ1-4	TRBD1	TGTGCCTTTGGGACAGGGGACGAAAAACTGTTTTTT	CAFGTGDEKLFF
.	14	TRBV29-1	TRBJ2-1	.	TGCAGCGTTGAAGAAGGTTACTACTACAATGAGCAGTTCTTC	CSVEEGYYYNEQFF
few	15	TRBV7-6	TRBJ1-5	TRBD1	TGTGCCAGCAGCTTGCGGACAGGGGGCAATCAGCCCCAGCATTTT	CASSLRTGGNQPQHF
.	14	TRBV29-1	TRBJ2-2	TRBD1	TGCAGCGTTGCGGACAGGGCGAAGTCCGGGGAGCTGTTTTTT	CSVADRAKSGELFF